The clone carrying this T cell receptor (beta chain) was detected only a few times. As yet, its antigen is unknown. CDR3 length: 18 amino acids. Germline CDR1 SGHRS, CDR2 YFSETQ. V lost 0 bases, J lost 0 bases, and 8 bases stayed unmatched. Through template switching, a universal primer site was introduced, and the cDNA contained unique molecular identifiers. TCRdb reprocessed the 5' RACE reads with MiXCR, giving one entry per CDR3 protein. The sample has 450,000 or so distinct CDR3 sequences, approximately 15% seen once. This entry comes from a study of identical twins. Whole-study results and caveats: Beta out-of-frame sequences showed weaker excess sharing between twins.

The same sample was also studied in work on yellow fever vaccine responses in identical twins.

The sequencing input was CD4+ T cells sorted from blood. This rearrangement joins TRBV5-1 to TRBJ2-3; 9 bases fit TRBD1. The TCR originated in a woman between 18 and 30 years old in good health. In DNA, the CDR3 is TGCGCCAGCAGCTTGGGGGGACAGGGATACGGCAGCACAGATACGCAGTATTTT. Its translation: CASSLGGQGYGSTDTQYF.